This T cell receptor beta chain originates from a study of T cell responses to AZD1222 COVID-19 vaccine. Background on the study: Investigators merged groups given second doses at roughly 4 or roughly 12 weeks. Overall study findings and caveats: CD4 TCRs associated with vaccination spanned spike, dominating at 160-218 and 743-854. Clonal diversity was possibly underestimated; the donors were predominantly white British and more often female.

The assay was immunoSEQ multiplex PCR, and TCRdb's table has in-frame clones only and misses some. The profile shows 200,000 or so clones, 90% of them singletons. This clone was picked up one time. Its matching antigen is unknown. CDR3 size: 17 residues. Trimming shortened V by 8 bases and J by 0 bases, and 20 bases separated the two germline ends. Germline V gene sequence: CDR1 LNHNV, CDR2 YYDKDF (reference sequence). The sample was peripheral blood, taken on day 0 of AZD1222 vaccination. The TCR sequence derives from an adult in good health. The chain has TRBV15 and TRBJ2-4; the D gene is possibly TRBD2 (5 bases). CDR3 sequence: CATEEGRVALAKNIQYF. Written as DNA, the CDR3 is TGTGCCACCGAAGAGGGAAGGGTTGCCTTAGCCAAAAACATTCAGTACTTC.